This paragraph covers one T cell receptor beta chain sequence. The antigen is unknown. These data belong to a study of a mutant IDH1 vaccine in newly diagnosed glioma. In the study overall: A 62.5% male, approximately 38% female split and a mean age of about 40 years characterized treated patients. Patients arrived already treated with radiotherapy, temozolomide, or both, most having had both.

Measured with immunoSEQ multiplex PCR; TCRdb has only the in-frame clones, and not every one. The table shows 65,000 or so clones, with about 85% occurring only once. Time point reported: week 23, last vaccination. One vaccine dose held 300 ug of mutant IDH1 20-mer peptide and came with topical imiquimod. Germline V gives CDR1 SGHVS, CDR2 FQNEAQ. V was cut by 5 bases and J by 4 bases, with 9 bases left in between. CDR3 length: 13 amino acids. Material: PBMCs, obtained from a glioma patient whose treatment included an IDH1 peptide vaccine. This chain connects TRBV7-8 to TRBJ1-5; a weak D match, TRBD1 (5 bases). This TCR was recovered from a man in his thirties or forties with glioma. CDR3 amino acids: CASSGRENQPQHF. The CDR3 nucleotides are TGTGCCAGCAGCGGCAGGGAGAATCAGCCCCAGCATTTT. The whole variable domain, remainder taken from reference TRBV7-8 and TRBJ1-5, is GAGVSQSPRYKVAKRGQDVALRCDPISGHVSLFWYQQALGQGPEFLTYFQNEAQLDKSGLPSDRFFAERPEGSVSTLKIQRTQQEDSAVYLCASSGRENQPQHFGDGTRLSIL.